Below are 23 T cell receptor beta chains sequenced from a single sample in a study of blood T cell repertoires in COVID-19. The method was immunoSEQ multiplex PCR; TCRdb's version includes in-frame clones alone and lacks a portion of them. Among 120,000 to 150,000 clones listed, 88% were seen once. What was sequenced was peripheral blood. These TCRs come from a human donor in a cohort sampled during active COVID-19.

This chain links TRBV19 with TRBJ2-3; 11 bases are shared with TRBD2. From germline, CDR1 is LNHDA and CDR2 SQIVND (reference sequence). The length of the CDR3 is 16 residues. Trimming at V came to 5 bases and at J to 3 bases, leaving 7 bases not matched to a gene. As DNA, the CDR3 is TGTGCCAGTAGTCCTTGGACTAGCGGGTTAACAGATACGCAGTATTTT. It is translated as CASSPWTSGLTDTQYF.

V and J are TRBV2 and TRBJ1-2; D perhaps matches TRBD1 (5 bases). The ends were cut back, 2 bases at V and 0 bases at J, with 10 bases in the middle. Germline CDR1 reads SNHLY; CDR2 reads FYNNEI. The CDR3 is made up of 15 amino acids. The CDR3 coding sequence is TGTGCCAGCAGTGAATGGCAGGGAACTAACTATGGCTACACCTTC. Its protein product is CASSEWQGTNYGYTF. Using reference TRBV2 and TRBJ1-2 for the parts outside the CDR3, the full variable domain is EPEVTQTPSHQVTQMGQEVILRCVPISNHLYFYWYRQILGQKVEFLVSFYNNEISEKSEIFDDQFSVERPDGSNFTLKIRSTKLEDSAMYFCASSEWQGTNYGYTFGSGTRLTVV.

The table lists this clone with a count of one. The chain uses TRBV11-2 and TRBJ1-1; the D gene is possibly TRBD1 (5 bases). There are 18 residues in the CDR3. Trimming stripped 4 bases from V and 1 base from J, with 22 bases between. Germline lookup yields CDR1 SGHAT and CDR2 FQNNGV. The CDR3 coding sequence is TGTGCCAGCAGCTCCCGGGGCGGGACCAGAGGAGGGAACACTGAAGCTTTCTTT. Its translation is CASSSRGGTRGGNTEAFF.

For this clone: The same CDR3 is also encoded by other DNA sequences in this sample. V usage is TRBV6-2 or TRBV6-3 and J usage is TRBJ2-7; D unclear. Germline CDR1 MNHEY, CDR2 SVGEGT. V was cut by 3 bases and J by 5 bases, with 5 bases left in between. This CDR3 region has 11 residues. The DNA of the CDR3 is TGTGCCAGCAGTTATTCTAACGAGCAGTACTTC. Translated, it gives CASSYSNEQYF.

CDR3 region: CASSPRTAEEKLFF. CDR3 DNA sequence: TGTGCCAGCAGCCCTAGGACAGCAGAGGAAAAACTGTTTTTT. The chain couples TRBV9 to TRBJ1-4; D may be TRBD1 (6 bases). Germline values: CDR1 SGDLS, CDR2 YYNGEE. The germline V and J ends were trimmed by 4 bases and 8 bases, with 15 bases remaining between them. This CDR3 is built from 14 residues.

The chain employs TRBV19 and TRBJ2-2; the D gene is possibly TRBD1 (7 bases). This CDR3 has 15 amino acids. The V gene's germline CDR1 is LNHDA and CDR2 SQIVND (reference sequence). Trimming removed 4 bases from V and 4 bases from J, with 13 bases in between. In nucleotides, the CDR3 is TGTGCCAGTAGTACGCGGGACAGACCCACCGGGGAGCTGTTTTTT. This encodes CASSTRDRPTGELFF.

The chain joins TRBV3-1 (or the pseudogene TRBV3-2) to TRBJ1-1; 9 bases match TRBD1. The J segment lost 7 bases and the V segment lost 7 bases, leaving 7 bases of the junction unmatched. The CDR3 has 13 amino acids. Germline V gives CDR1 LGHDT, CDR2 YNNKEL (reference sequence). The CDR3 DNA sequence: TGTGCCAGCACCGGCGAGGGACAGGGTGAAGCTTTCTTT. Protein sequence: CASTGEGQGEAFF.

The chain links TRBV24-1 to TRBJ2-1; no clear D. Germline CDR1 reads KGHDR; CDR2 reads SFDVKD. Trimming removed 6 bases from V and 7 bases from J, with 12 bases in between. CDR3 size: 13 residues. The CDR3, as DNA: TGTGCCACCAGTCCCCCGGTTGCAAATGAGCAGTTCTTC. This codes for CATSPPVANEQFF.

V usage is TRBV9 and J usage is TRBJ1-5; 7 nucleotides match TRBD1. V lost 4 bases and J lost 4; bases outside the gene matches: 8. The CDR3 is made up of 15 amino acids. CDR1 is SGDLS and CDR2 is YYNGEE in the germline V gene. The CDR3 region is CASSPTPGGNQPQHF. The CDR3 DNA sequence: TGTGCCAGCAGCCCAACACCAGGGGGGAATCAGCCCCAGCATTTT.

The rearrangement uses TRBV6-5 and TRBJ1-4; weak D call: TRBD1 (5 bases). V gave up 6 bases and J gave up 5 bases, with 16 bases separating them. The CDR3 is 15 residues long. CDR1 and CDR2 from the germline V gene are MNHEY and SVGAGI. This CDR3 is CASRQPGGRNEKLFF. The DNA for the CDR3 is TGTGCCAGCAGGCAACCCGGGGGACGGAATGAAAAACTGTTTTTT.

This clone has just one count. The rearrangement joins TRBV9 to TRBJ2-7; D possibly corresponds to TRBD1 (6 bases). The CDR3 length is 14 residues. Germline assignment: CDR1 SGDLS and CDR2 YYNGEE. The V end lost 3 bases, the J end lost 5 bases, and 15 bases lay between the germline ends. The CDR3 loop reads CASSGDRYQDEQYF. The CDR3, as DNA: TGTGCCAGCAGCGGCGACAGGTACCAGGACGAGCAGTACTTC. Combining the CDR3 with reference TRBV9 and TRBJ2-7 gives the whole variable domain DSGVTQTPKHLITATGQRVTLRCSPRSGDLSVYWYQQSLDQGLQFLIQYYNGEERAKGNILERFSAQQFPDLHSELNLSSLELGDSALYFCASSGDRYQDEQYFGPGTRLTVT.

The chain carries TRBV6-2 or TRBV6-3 and TRBJ2-3, with TRBD2 matching 8 bases. J was trimmed by 3 bases and V by 3 bases; bases with no gene match: 8. The CDR3 has 16 residues. Germline assignment: CDR1 MNHEY and CDR2 SVGEGT. The DNA for the CDR3 is TGTGCCAGCAGTTATAACGCGGGAGGTATAACAGATACGCAGTATTTT. It yields the protein CASSYNAGGITDTQYF.

The chain employs TRBV5-8 and TRBJ1-1; TRBD1 might be the D (5 bases). V was shortened by 1 base and J by 4 bases, with 11 bases between the two germline ends. The CDR3 consists of 14 residues. The germline gives CDR1 SGHTS, CDR2 YDEGEE. The CDR3 loop reads CASSLIRGPTEAFF. As DNA, the CDR3 is TGTGCCAGCAGCTTGATTAGGGGCCCCACTGAAGCTTTCTTT.

J is TRBJ2-5 and V is TRBV11-2, with TRBD2 as a possible D gene (6 bases). This CDR3 has 16 amino acids. V was shortened by 1 base and J by 8 bases, with 20 bases between the two germline ends. Germline values: CDR1 SGHAT, CDR2 FQNNGV. CDR3 nucleotide sequence: TGTGCCAGCAGCTTAGGGCCTTTCGGGGGTGTAGGAACCCAGTACTTC. It translates to CASSLGPFGGVGTQYF.

V is TRBV21-1 and J is TRBJ2-1; the D call of TRBD2 is as the table states it, not checked on the DNA. TRBV21-1 is deemed a pseudogene. This CDR3 is built from 17 residues. The CDR3 reads CASSNEGPGLAGVIKFF. The CDR3 DNA follows: TGTGCCAGCAGCAATGAGGGACCGGGACTAGCGGGAGTTATTAAGTTCTTC.

The chain combines TRBV6-5 with TRBJ2-5, with 8 bases matching TRBD2. Germline lookup yields CDR1 MNHEY and CDR2 SVGAGI. V lost 7 bases, J lost 0 bases, and 7 bases stayed unmatched. The CDR3 consists of 15 residues. Here the CDR3 DNA reads TGTGCCAGCATGAGAAGACTAGCGTACCAAGAGACCCAGTACTTC. Its protein is CASMRRLAYQETQYF.

The V gene is TRBV6-6, the J gene TRBJ2-7; D remains unclear. The V end lost 7 bases, the J end lost 4 bases, and 17 bases lay between the germline ends. Germline CDR1 and CDR2: MNHNY and SVGAGI (reference sequence). CDR3 size: 14 residues. The CDR3 is CASTSSTPPYEQYF. DNA of the CDR3: TGTGCCAGCACCTCATCGACACCACCATACGAGCAGTACTTC.

The chain recombines TRBV27 with TRBJ2-7; 9 bases align to TRBD1. Germline V gives CDR1 MNHEY, CDR2 SMNVEV (reference sequence). The CDR3 sequence is 15 residues long. V gave up 3 bases and J gave up 2 bases; unmatched junction bases: 5. The CDR3 loop reads CASSFSRDRAYEQYF. CDR3 coding DNA: TGTGCCAGCAGTTTTTCCCGGGACAGGGCCTACGAGCAGTACTTC.

The J gene is TRBJ2-5, the V gene TRBV28; D gene unclear. Germline CDR1 MDHEN, CDR2 SYDVKM. The CDR3 length is 14 residues. The germline V and J ends were trimmed by 2 bases and 6 bases, with 13 bases remaining between them. The CDR3 DNA is TGTGCCAGCAGTTTACCCCTGGGCCATAAGACCCAGTACTTC. This encodes CASSLPLGHKTQYF.

This clone was detected only a few times. The CDR3 sequence: CASSRDRGPYEQYF. CDR3 bases: TGTGCCAGCAGCAGGGACAGGGGGCCCTACGAGCAGTACTTC. The genes are TRBV7-2 and TRBJ2-7; TRBD1 agrees at 12 bases. CDR1 SGHTA and CDR2 FQGNSA come from the germline V gene. The CDR3 spans 14 residues. V gave up 5 bases and J gave up 2 bases; unmatched junction bases: 1. Drawing the rest from reference TRBV7-2 and TRBJ2-7, the complete variable domain is GAGVSQSPSNKVTEKGKDVELRCDPISGHTALYWYRQSLGQGLEFLIYFQGNSAPDKSGLPSDRFSAERTGGSVSTLTIQRTQQEDSAVYLCASSRDRGPYEQYFGPGTRLTVT.

This clone appeared once. The chain carries TRBV10-3 and TRBJ1-4, with D uncertain. CDR1 ENHRY and CDR2 SYGVKD come from the germline V gene. The CDR3 spans 14 residues. Trimming removed 0 bases at V and 4 bases at J, with 6 bases between. The CDR3 region is CAISESQHNEKLFF. CDR3 DNA sequence: TGTGCCATCAGTGAGTCACAGCATAATGAAAAACTGTTTTTT.

V gene TRBV7-9 combines with J gene TRBJ2-3; 11 nucleotides line up with TRBD2. The CDR3 has 17 amino acids. The junction had 9 bases not matched to a gene; V was cut back by 3 bases and J by 4 bases. CDR1 and CDR2 (germline): SEHNR, FQNEAQ (reference sequence). The CDR3 DNA follows: TGTGCCAGCAGCTTCCCATCACTAGCGGGAGAGGCAGATACGCAGTATTTT. Protein: CASSFPSLAGEADTQYF.

The rearrangement links TRBV19 to TRBJ2-5; TRBD2 is a possible D gene (6 bases). V gave up 7 bases and J gave up 1 base, with 10 bases separating them. The CDR3 length is 13 residues. The germline CDR1 and CDR2 sequences are LNHDA and SQIVND (reference sequence). The chain's CDR3 is CASTKGGQETQYF. The CDR3 coding sequence is TGTGCCAGTACCAAGGGAGGCCAAGAGACCCAGTACTTC.